These T cell receptor beta chains were read from a single sample in a study of T cells in Graves' hyperthyroidism and ophthalmopathy. Each CDR3 protein gets one entry after TCRdb re-called the multiplex PCR reads with MiXCR. The data show 370,000 or so distinct CDR3 sequences, 15% to 19% seen once. The sequenced sample consisted of blood. The receptor set was obtained from a woman between 18 and 30 years old with Graves' hyperthyroidism that later progressed to Graves' ophthalmopathy. Each CDR3 is given with its conserved first and last residue.

>TRBV5-1
CASSPDGAGGNEQFF
>TRBV5-4
CASSPGQGVYNEQFF
>TRBV18
CASSPGQEAGYTF
>TRBV27
CASSLGLLDEQFF
>TRBV10-2
CASRSGAGLGQPQHF
>TRBV20-1
CSARDYRRVSTDTQYF
>TRBV6-1
CASRTTGTENTEAFF
>TRBV6-5
CASSYSPGTGFEQYF
>TRBV3-1
CASSRQHTGNNEQFF
>TRBV28
CASRPGADGSPLHF
>TRBV19
CASSQQGSRRGNQPQHF
>TRBV19
CASSSDGQGTDTQYF
>TRBV28
CASSLGTGGPYGYTF
>TRBV19
CASSIPTQNTEAFF
>TRBV6-5
CASSYSGTSLTYEQYF
>TRBV5-8
CASSRTRIPSQPQHF
>TRBV6-1
CASSERVYNEQFF
>TRBV28
CGVRDSGNTIYF
>TRBV7-9
CASSNTGRRGSEKLFF
>TRBV18
CASSPTGTATGELFF
>TRBV5-1
CASSTGQGRDTEAFF
>TRBV27
CASSLVRGSGANVLTF
>TRBV6-2/TRBV6-3
CASSYKPGQVSYEQYF
>TRBV3-1
CASSQFSGAANEKLFF
>TRBV9
CASSPAGTSGNEQFF
>TRBV7-9
CASSPLAGGTGGYNEQFF
>TRBV7-2
CASSASYEQFF
>TRBV6-1
CASSEALLGAAQGNEQFF
>TRBV18
CASSPVPQTPSTGELFF
>TRBV14
CASSQERRTQYF
>TRBV7-2
CASSLSPAIHEQFF
>TRBV12-5
CASGTGVDTDTQYF
>TRBV27
CASSLSSARSIAGGKNQETQYF
>TRBV12-3/TRBV12-4
CASSWGEGYEQYF
>TRBV7-9
CASSPATDPNTIYF
>TRBV6-5
CASSYGGGPLFF
>TRBV19
CASTLGSTEAFF
>TRBV4-3
CASSQEYRGFDRVYEQYF
>TRBV6-1
CASSARESYEQYF
>TRBV27
CATGTDGLAAYNEQFF
>TRBV10-1
CASSSEPGRCEAFF
>TRBV5-6
CASSPPGTGRFHEQFF
>TRBV7-9
CASSLAGTVITEAFF
>TRBV9
CASSVAPTSLEQYF
>TRBV10-3
CAIASVNTGELFF
>TRBV28
CASSGQGLNQPQHF
>TRBV6-1
CASSYADYNEQFF
>TRBV28
CASSTPGEGGEKLFF
>TRBV12-3/TRBV12-4
CASSLALGTSEGADTQYF
>TRBV7-9
CASSLPLGDEQFF
>TRBV7-9
CASSLGWTSGPDQETQYF
>TRBV20-1
CSARNDRGLSSSSPLHF
>TRBV20-1
CSARTQGNTEAFF
>TRBV7-6
CASSSGTGPGETQYF